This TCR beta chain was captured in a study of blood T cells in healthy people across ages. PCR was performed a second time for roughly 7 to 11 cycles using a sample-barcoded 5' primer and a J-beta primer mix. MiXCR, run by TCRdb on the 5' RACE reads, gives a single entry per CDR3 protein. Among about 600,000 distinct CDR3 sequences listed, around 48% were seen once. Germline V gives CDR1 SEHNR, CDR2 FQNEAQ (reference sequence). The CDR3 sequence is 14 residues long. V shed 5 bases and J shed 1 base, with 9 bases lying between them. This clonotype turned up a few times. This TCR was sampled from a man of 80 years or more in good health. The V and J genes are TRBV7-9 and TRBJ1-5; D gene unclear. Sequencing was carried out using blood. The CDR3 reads CASSGVASNQPQHF. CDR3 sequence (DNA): TGTGCCAGCAGCGGCGTAGCGAGCAATCAGCCCCAGCATTTT.